What follows describes a single T cell receptor (beta chain). Original data processing: Estimates of nucleated cell counts were drawn from the amplification of reference gene primers. Clones were sequenced by immunoSEQ multiplex PCR, and TCRdb holds only the in-frame ones, with some missing. That table gives V, J and clone size, and the DNA gave D and trimming. Here the sample spans 200,000 or so clones, 82% being singletons. These data originate in a study of blood T cell repertoires in COVID-19. Study-wide context: Italy, Spain and the United States were the sources of the convalescent and acute COVID-19 samples. Nucleic acid was either cDNA or gDNA, and it came from T cells, B-cell-depleted T cells, or PBMCs.

CDR3 length equals 11 residues. Germline V lookup: CDR1 ENHRY, CDR2 SYGVKD. Trimming took 8 bases from V and 2 from J; bases not matched to a gene: 0. The chain is built from TRBV10-3 and TRBJ2-7; 7 nucleotides agree with TRBD2. The sequence derives from a human donor with acute or convalescent COVID-19. The donor label of this sample is uncertain. The sample was peripheral blood. Written as DNA, the CDR3 is TGTGCCATCCGGGAGGCCTACGAGCAGTACTTC. Its protein product is CAIREAYEQYF.